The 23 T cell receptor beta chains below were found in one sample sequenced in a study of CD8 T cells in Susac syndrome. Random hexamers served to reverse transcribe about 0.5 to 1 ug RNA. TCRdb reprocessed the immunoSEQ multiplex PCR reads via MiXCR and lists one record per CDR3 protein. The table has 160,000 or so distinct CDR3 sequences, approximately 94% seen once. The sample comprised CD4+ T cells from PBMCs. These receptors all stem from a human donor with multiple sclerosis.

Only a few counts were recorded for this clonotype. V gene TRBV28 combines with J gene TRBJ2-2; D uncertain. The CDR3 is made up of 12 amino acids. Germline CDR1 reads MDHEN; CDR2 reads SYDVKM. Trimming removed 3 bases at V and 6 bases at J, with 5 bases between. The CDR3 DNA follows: TGTGCCAGCAGTTTTTTGTCCGGGGAGCTGTTTTTT. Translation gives CASSFLSGELFF. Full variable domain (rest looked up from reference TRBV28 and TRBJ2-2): DVKVTQSSRYLVKRTGEKVFLECVQDMDHENMFWYRQDPGLGLRLIYFSYDVKMKEKGDIPEGYSVSREKKERFSLILESASTNQTSMYLCASSFLSGELFFGEGSRLTVL.

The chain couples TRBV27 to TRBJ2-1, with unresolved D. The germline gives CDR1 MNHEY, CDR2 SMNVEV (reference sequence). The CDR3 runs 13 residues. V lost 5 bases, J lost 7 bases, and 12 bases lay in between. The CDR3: CASSTPVGNEQFF. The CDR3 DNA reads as TGTGCCAGCAGTACACCCGTCGGGAATGAGCAGTTCTTC.

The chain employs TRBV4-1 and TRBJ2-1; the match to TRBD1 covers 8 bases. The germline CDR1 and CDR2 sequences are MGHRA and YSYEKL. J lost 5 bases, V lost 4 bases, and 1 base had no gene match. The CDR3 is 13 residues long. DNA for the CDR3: TGCGCCAGCAGCCGGACAGGGAACAATGAGCAGTTCTTC. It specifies CASSRTGNNEQFF.

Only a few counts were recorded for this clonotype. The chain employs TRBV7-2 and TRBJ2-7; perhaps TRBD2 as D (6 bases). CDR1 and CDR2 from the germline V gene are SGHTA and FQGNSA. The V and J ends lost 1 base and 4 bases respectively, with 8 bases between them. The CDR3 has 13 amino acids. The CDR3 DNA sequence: TGTGCCAGCAGCTTAGGGGGACTGTACGAGCAGTACTTC. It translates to CASSLGGLYEQYF. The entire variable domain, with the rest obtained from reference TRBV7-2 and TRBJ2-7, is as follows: GAGVSQSPSNKVTEKGKDVELRCDPISGHTALYWYRQSLGQGLEFLIYFQGNSAPDKSGLPSDRFSAERTGGSVSTLTIQRTQQEDSAVYLCASSLGGLYEQYFGPGTRLTVT.

The CDR3 region has the DNA TGTGCCAGCAGAAATGGAGCGGCCTACAATGAGCAGTTCTTC. Amino acids: CASRNGAAYNEQFF. This rearrangement joins TRBV2 to TRBJ2-1; D possibly corresponds to TRBD2 (5 bases). The germline V gene has CDR1 SNHLY and CDR2 FYNNEI. The length of the CDR3 is 14 residues. Between the trimmed V and J ends, which lost 6 bases and 2 bases, there was a span of 11 bases. The full variable domain, its missing parts supplied by reference TRBV2 and TRBJ2-1, is EPEVTQTPSHQVTQMGQEVILRCVPISNHLYFYWYRQILGQKVEFLVSFYNNEISEKSEIFDDQFSVERPDGSNFTLKIRSTKLEDSAMYFCASRNGAAYNEQFFGPGTRLTVL.

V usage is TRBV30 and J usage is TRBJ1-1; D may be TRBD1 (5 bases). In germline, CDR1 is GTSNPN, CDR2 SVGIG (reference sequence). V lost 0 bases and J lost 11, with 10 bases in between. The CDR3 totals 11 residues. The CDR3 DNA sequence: TGTGCCTGGAGTGTACTGGGGCACGCTTTCTTT. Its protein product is CAWSVLGHAFF.

In nucleotides, the CDR3 is TGCGCCAGCAGCCAAGATACGGGGGGGGTCGGCTATGGCTACACCTTC. It yields the protein CASSQDTGGVGYGYTF. The V gene is TRBV4-3, the J gene TRBJ1-2; a possible D gene is TRBD1 (5 bases). This CDR3 region has 16 residues. Germline V gene sequence: CDR1 LGHNA, CDR2 YSLEER. Trimming pared 0 bases from V and 4 bases from J, leaving 15 bases between.

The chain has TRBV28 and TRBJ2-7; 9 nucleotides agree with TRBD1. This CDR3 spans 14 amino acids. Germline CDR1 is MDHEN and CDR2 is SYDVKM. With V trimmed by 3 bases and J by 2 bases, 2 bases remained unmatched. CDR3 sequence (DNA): TGTGCCAGCAGTTTGACAGGGGGTACCTACGAGCAGTACTTC. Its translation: CASSLTGGTYEQYF.

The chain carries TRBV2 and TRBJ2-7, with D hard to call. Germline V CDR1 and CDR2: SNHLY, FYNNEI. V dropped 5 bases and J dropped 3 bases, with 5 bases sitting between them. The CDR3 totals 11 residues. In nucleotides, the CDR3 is TGTGCCAGCAGTCCCTACTACGAGCAGTACTTC. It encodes CASSPYYEQYF.

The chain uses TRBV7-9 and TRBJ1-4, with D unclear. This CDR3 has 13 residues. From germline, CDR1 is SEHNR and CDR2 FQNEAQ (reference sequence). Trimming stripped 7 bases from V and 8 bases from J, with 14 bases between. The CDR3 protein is CASTPPGGEKLFF. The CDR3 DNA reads TGTGCCAGCACCCCTCCGGGAGGGGAAAAACTGTTTTTT.

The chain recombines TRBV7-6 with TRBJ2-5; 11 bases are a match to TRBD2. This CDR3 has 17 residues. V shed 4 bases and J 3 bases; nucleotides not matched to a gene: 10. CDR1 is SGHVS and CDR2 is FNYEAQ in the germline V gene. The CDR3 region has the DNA TGTGCCAGCAGCTCCCGGGGGGGACTAGCGGAAAAAGAGACCCAGTACTTC. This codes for CASSSRGGLAEKETQYF.

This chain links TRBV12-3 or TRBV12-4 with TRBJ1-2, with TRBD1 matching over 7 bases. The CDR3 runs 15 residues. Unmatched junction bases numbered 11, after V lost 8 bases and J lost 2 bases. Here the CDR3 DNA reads TGTGCCAGCGGCAGGACAGGAGCCGTAAACTATGGCTACACCTTC. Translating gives CASGRTGAVNYGYTF.

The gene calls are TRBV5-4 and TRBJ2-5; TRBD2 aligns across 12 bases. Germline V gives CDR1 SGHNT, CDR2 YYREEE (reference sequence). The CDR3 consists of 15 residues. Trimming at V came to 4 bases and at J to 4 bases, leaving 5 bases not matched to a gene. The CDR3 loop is CASSLAGGPAETQYF. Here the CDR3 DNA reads TGTGCCAGCAGCCTAGCGGGAGGGCCGGCAGAGACCCAGTACTTC.

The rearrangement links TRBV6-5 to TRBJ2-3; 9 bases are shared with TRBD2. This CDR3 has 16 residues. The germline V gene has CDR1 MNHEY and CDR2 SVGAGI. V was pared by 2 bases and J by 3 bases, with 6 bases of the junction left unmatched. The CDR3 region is CASSYVGLASTDTQYF. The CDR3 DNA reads TGTGCCAGCAGTTACGTGGGACTAGCTAGTACAGATACGCAGTATTTT.

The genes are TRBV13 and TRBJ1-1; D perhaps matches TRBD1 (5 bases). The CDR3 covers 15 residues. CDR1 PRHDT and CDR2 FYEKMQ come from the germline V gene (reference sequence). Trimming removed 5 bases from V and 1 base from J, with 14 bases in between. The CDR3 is CASSQRQRSNTEAFF. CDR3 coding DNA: TGTGCCAGCAGCCAACGACAGCGCTCGAACACTGAAGCTTTCTTT.

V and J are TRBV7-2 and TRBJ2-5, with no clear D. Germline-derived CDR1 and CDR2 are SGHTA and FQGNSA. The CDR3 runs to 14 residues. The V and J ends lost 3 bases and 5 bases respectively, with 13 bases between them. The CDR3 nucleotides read TGTGCCAGCAGCTTTCACTCCCCCCCTGAGACCCAGTACTTC. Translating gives CASSFHSPPETQYF.

The CDR3 sequence: CASSPQGAPPRNIQYF. The CDR3 DNA follows: TGTGCCAGCAGTCCCCAGGGGGCCCCCCCGAGGAACATTCAGTACTTC. J is TRBJ2-4 and V is TRBV28; the match to TRBD1 covers 8 bases. Germline lookup yields CDR1 MDHEN and CDR2 SYDVKM. With 5 bases clipped from V and 7 bases from J, the junction kept 13 bases outside the gene matches. The length of the CDR3 is 16 residues. The entire variable domain, with the rest obtained from reference TRBV28 and TRBJ2-4, is as follows: DVKVTQSSRYLVKRTGEKVFLECVQDMDHENMFWYRQDPGLGLRLIYFSYDVKMKEKGDIPEGYSVSREKKERFSLILESASTNQTSMYLCASSPQGAPPRNIQYFGAGTRLSVL.

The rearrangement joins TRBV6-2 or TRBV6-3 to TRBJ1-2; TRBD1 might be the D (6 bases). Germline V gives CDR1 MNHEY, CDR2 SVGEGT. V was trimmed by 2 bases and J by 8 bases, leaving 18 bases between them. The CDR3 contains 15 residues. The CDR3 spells CASSYDSGGADGYTF. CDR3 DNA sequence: TGTGCCAGCAGTTACGATTCGGGGGGCGCGGACGGCTACACCTTC.

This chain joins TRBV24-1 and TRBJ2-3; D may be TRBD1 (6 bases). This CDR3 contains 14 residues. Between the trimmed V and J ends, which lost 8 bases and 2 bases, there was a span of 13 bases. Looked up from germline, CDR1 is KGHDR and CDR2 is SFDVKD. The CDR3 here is CATTTGQTTDTQYF. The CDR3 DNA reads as TGTGCCACCACTACCGGACAGACCACAGATACGCAGTATTTT.

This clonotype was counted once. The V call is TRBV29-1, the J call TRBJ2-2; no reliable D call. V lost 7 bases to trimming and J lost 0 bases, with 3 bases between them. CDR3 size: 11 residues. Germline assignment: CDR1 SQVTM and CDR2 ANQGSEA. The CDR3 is CSGSNTGELFF. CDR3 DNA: TGCAGCGGATCGAACACCGGGGAGCTGTTTTTT.

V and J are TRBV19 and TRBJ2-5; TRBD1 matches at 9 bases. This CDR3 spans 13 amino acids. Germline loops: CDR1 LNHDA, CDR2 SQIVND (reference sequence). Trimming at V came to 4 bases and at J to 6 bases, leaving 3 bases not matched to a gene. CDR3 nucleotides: TGTGCCAGTAGTACGGACAGGGGACAGACCCAGTACTTC. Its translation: CASSTDRGQTQYF.

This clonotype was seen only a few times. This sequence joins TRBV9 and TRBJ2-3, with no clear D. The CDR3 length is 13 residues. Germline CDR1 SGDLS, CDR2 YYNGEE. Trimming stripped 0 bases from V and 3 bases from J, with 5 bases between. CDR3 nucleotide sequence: TGTGCCAGCAGCGTAGGAAGGACAGATACGCAGTATTTT. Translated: CASSVGRTDTQYF.

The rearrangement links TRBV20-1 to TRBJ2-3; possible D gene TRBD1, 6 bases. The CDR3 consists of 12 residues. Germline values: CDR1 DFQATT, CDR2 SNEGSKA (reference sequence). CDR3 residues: CSPAGGTDTQYF. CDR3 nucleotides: TGCAGCCCTGCAGGGGGCACAGATACGCAGTATTTT.